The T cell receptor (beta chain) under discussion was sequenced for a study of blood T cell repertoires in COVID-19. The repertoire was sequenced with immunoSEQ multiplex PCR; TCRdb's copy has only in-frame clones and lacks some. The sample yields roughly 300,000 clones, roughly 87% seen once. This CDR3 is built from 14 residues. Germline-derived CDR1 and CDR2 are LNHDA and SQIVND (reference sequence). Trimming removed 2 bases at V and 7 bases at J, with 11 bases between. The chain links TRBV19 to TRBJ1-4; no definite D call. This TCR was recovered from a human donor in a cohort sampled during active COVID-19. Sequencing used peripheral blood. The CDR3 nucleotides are TGTGCCAGTAGTATACGAGATGGGAGTGAAAAACTGTTTTTT. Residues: CASSIRDGSEKLFF.